This T cell receptor (beta chain) was obtained from a study of T cell clonality in common variable immunodeficiency. Study-wide findings and caveats: Reportedly, TCR beta sequences from common variable immunodeficiency showed fewer deletions and N-nucleotide insertions. Patient heterogeneity in the CVID cohort limited correlations between repertoire features and clinical complications.

This clone was recorded at least ten times. What it binds is unknown. Read data end 3 residues before the CDR3 end; the end is taken from the germline J gene. Repertoires were generated with immunoSEQ multiplex PCR, while TCRdb's copy carries only in-frame clones and drops some. This repertoire lists about 26,000 clones without singletons; approximately 4% sits in the top ten. Germline V gene sequence: CDR1 DFQATT, CDR2 SNEGSKA (reference sequence). V was clipped by 6 bases and J by 5 bases, with 10 bases between them. The CDR3 totals 11 residues. The chain carries TRBV20-1 and TRBJ2-5; D call uncertain. The receptor was derived from a human donor with common variable immunodeficiency. The sample consisted of peripheral blood mononuclear cells. CDR3 loop: CSALAEETQYF. Incomplete CDR3 DNA: TGCAGTGCCCTCGCAGAGGAGACC.